This T cell receptor beta chain stems from a study of cytomegalovirus exposure and HLA in healthy donors (dated by TCRdb to about 2017). Regarding the study in general: According to an earlier analysis of 587 of the donors, 150 million to 200 million T cells yielded over 100 million unique TCR beta sequences and 276 Gb of sequence data. A later genetic analysis used genome-wide SNP genotypes for about 65% of the roughly 700 donors, treating that subset as a discovery cohort. Class I and class II HLA loci were covered by the typing at four-digit resolution. All discovery cohort repertoires had been generated on a single sequencing platform. Along with the approximately 700-subject first cohort, a separate validation cohort of around 110 different subjects was used. Among the roughly 400 genotyped donors, around 79% belonged to the genetic ancestry cluster associated with self-reported Caucasian donors. High-throughput TCR immunosequencing, statistical association of individual TCRs with disease status, and machine learning were combined to predict cytomegalovirus infection status. A later analysis re-analyzed previously published TCR beta repertoires from roughly 600 donors and added high-resolution HLA genotyping to study TCR occurrence patterns. The aim of the study was to test whether cataloging public T cell receptors could identify signatures of past pathogen exposure. Donor age, sex, ethnicity and CMV serostatus were compiled alongside the repertoire data. In an earlier analysis of a few hundred of the donors, high-throughput TCR beta sequencing was used to judge whether each TCR beta V gene segment behaved as functional or pseudogenic. About 5 DR-DQ haplotypes were handled as single units for association and clustering, since linkage in the cohort was strong. In the later analysis, no new phenotypic data were used to find candidate immune exposures; instead, reliance was placed on TCR beta sequences and their occurrence across donors. Typing coverage differed by locus: A, B, C, DRB1 and DQB1 were typed in roughly 620-630 donors, DQA1 in approximately 520, DPA1 in around 600, and DPB1 in just under 480. Roughly 300 gigabases of sequencing data and 75 million to 85 million unique TCR sequences made up an early release that covered about 640 HLA-typed donors. Among roughly 400 genotyped donors of the cohort, an average of around 250,000 unique TCR beta nucleotide sequences was sequenced per donor, of which about 18% were non-productive. The T cell repertoires of several hundred subjects were profiled by immunosequencing and related to cytomegalovirus serostatus. Beyond this particular receptor, the publication reports: The authors suggested that the approach could potentially be extended to other disease states and immunological phenotypes. A later analysis found that TCR association rates varied across HLA loci, with DRB1 alleles showing the most associated TCRs and HLA-C alleles the fewest. Cytomegalovirus status was reported to be diagnosed by the classifier with high specificity and sensitivity in both the original and validation cohorts. Broadly in line with IMGT annotations, most TCR beta V segments showed up in productive rearrangements about 87% or about 30% of the time in an earlier analysis of 450 to 750 of the donors. A further reported finding was that TCR beta sequences accurately predicted the HLA-A and HLA-B alleles for most subjects in the first cohort. In a later analysis, HLA-associated TCR beta chains showed more clonal expansion and lower generation probabilities than non-associated chains that were equally common. Because counts were too low, about 15 rarely observed V segments, including chromosome 9 orphons, were left out of the earlier analysis of some 640 of the donors. In the study, around 150 TCR beta chains were listed as associated with cytomegalovirus. This cohort had only TCR beta chains sequenced, and the lack of alpha or paired-chain data limited which features could be detected. When HLA alleles, especially DR and DQ, strongly co-occurred, TCR associations were difficult to assign to individual alleles. An association between a missense DCLRE1C variant and V-gene and J-gene trimming of TCR beta chains was found in a later genetic analysis and replicated in an independent cohort. A later genetic analysis reported fewer N-insertions in productive TCRs among donors in an Asian-associated ancestry cluster than the approximately 670-donor mean. In a later analysis, 16,951 TCR beta sequences were associated with specific HLA alleles at a false discovery rate of 0.05. HLA typing was unavailable for some donors at each locus, so association tests used only the typed subset. Most TCR sequences were observed very rarely across donors, whereas some public TCRs were present in many individuals. A later analysis reported that several top co-occurrence clusters appeared linked to parvovirus B19, influenza, CMV and Epstein-Barr virus. CMV serostatus was the only immune exposure information available for the cohort. A cluster of highly shared sequence variants was judged likely to be a technical artifact of the sequencing pipeline. Presence/absence analyses assumed roughly uniform sequencing depth across donors, an assumption that may not hold. Most CMV-associated TCR beta chains appeared to be HLA-restricted in a later analysis, and the HLA associations seemed to be driven largely by CMV exposure. In vitro tests confirmed that a few of the cytomegalovirus-associated TCR beta chains recognize cytomegalovirus antigens. Correlated functional status among segregating V segments might be attributable to linkage disequilibrium, but an unknown experimental factor could not be ruled out.

The cohort was made up of about 670 healthy bone marrow donors. At the time of sampling, all cohort members were nominally healthy, though unrecorded immune exposures were likely present. The donor tested CMV seropositive and was one of the 289 seropositive cohort members. Each donor provided a peripheral blood sample, and peripheral blood mononuclear cells were used for TCR beta sequencing. Genomic DNA was extracted from the blood cell samples with the Qiagen DNeasy Blood Extraction Kit. A remark on this clone: This clone's antigen is unknown. No qualities accompany the bases; no much larger clone lies one base away.

The library was obtained by the immunoSEQ multiplex PCR assay. The multiplex PCR relied on a mix of 60 forward primers for TCR Vbeta segments and 13 reverse primers for TCR Jbeta segments. A multiplex PCR assay on genomic DNA amplified the CDR3 region of rearranged TCR beta genes. On the Illumina HiSeq System, the amplified TCR beta libraries were sequenced as 87-base-pair reads. The authors' analysis ran thus. In a later analysis, tens of millions of unique TCR beta chains were counted across the approximately 670 repertoires, and around 11 million of these chains were shared by at least two donors. To remove PCR and sequencing errors, raw reads were error-corrected and collapsed into unique sequences using a nearest-neighbor algorithm that merged closely related sequences. V, D and J gene segments were assigned by aligning CDR3 sequences to IMGT reference sequences. For a sequence to be retained, a match of at least six nucleotides to both a V gene segment and a J gene segment was required. A rearrangement counted as productive if the CDR3 had no stop codons and remained in frame with V and J, and every other rearrangement counted as non-productive. CDR3 was defined according to IMGT convention as the region running from the second conserved V-encoded cysteine to the conserved J-encoded phenylalanine. The earlier analysis of some 600 of the donors excluded sequences that lacked an unambiguous match to a single V gene segment. An earlier analysis of a few hundred of the donors called V segments functional above 56.7% productive rearrangements and segregating when the between-donor standard deviation exceeded 5%. To diagnose cytomegalovirus status from the catalog of TCR beta chain sequences, a statistical classification framework was built. In a later analysis, V and J genes were assigned by comparing TCR nucleotide sequences against IMGT/GENE-DB human TR gene sequences. Using the TCRdist pipeline, a later analysis assigned CDR3 sequences along with most-parsimonious VDJ recombination scenarios. A later analysis defined each TCR beta chain by its CDR3 amino acid sequence plus V-gene family, and excluded reads lacking a unique V-gene family. To address suspected cross-contamination and a sequencing artifact, a later analysis removed 592 highly shared, low-generation-probability nucleotide sequences. A later analysis calculated a clonal expansion index for each public chain from normalized within-repertoire ranks of inferred template counts. A later analysis computed generation probabilities with a VDJ recombination model fitted to out-of-frame rearrangements, and checked the results against IGoR. In a later analysis, hypergeometric tests were used to score TCR-TCR, TCR-HLA and TCR-CMV co-occurrence, with a repertoire-size bias correction applied to TCR pairs. False discovery rates were estimated in a later analysis by permuting HLA or CMV assignments 20 times. In a later analysis, co-occurring TCRs were grouped with DBSCAN, and TCRdist sequence similarity was added when clustering was performed within HLA-allele-positive subsets. Co-occurrence clustering excluded repertoires with fewer than 30,000 or more than 120,000 public chains, plus five with anomalous nucleotide sharing. TCRdb took over this immuneACCESS table, retaining in-frame rearrangements with V and J assigned. Such tables are incomplete; in checked studies, under half of the missing clones stem from an unresolved V gene, and the remainder is unexplained. D and trimming come from the DNA, and the V and J calls and clone size come from that table. The sample table shows roughly 80,000 clones, and about 60% are seen once. The ten most abundant clones make up approximately 5.7% of the sample.

Sequences were obtained from PBMCs. This sequence was found in a man under 40 in good health and CMV-seropositive.

The CDR3 corresponds to CASSLGGLWNEQFF. The DNA reads TGTGCCAGCAGCTTAGGGGGGCTCTGGAATGAGCAGTTCTTC. This chain joins TRBV7-9 to TRBJ2-1; TRBD1 is a possible D gene, resting on 6 matching bases. The trim is 1 base for V and 7 bases for J, with a gap of 11 bases between the germline ends. Including cysteine and phenylalanine, the CDR3 has 14 amino acids. Kept here is only the CDR3 DNA, which spans 42 bases and is read in frame from base 1. The germline V gene encodes CDR1 SEHNR and CDR2 FQNEAQ (reference sequence).